The 7 T cell receptor beta chains reported below all come from one sample, sequenced in a study of blood T cells in healthy people across ages. Alongside a J-beta primer mix, a sample-barcoded 5' primer served in a second PCR lasting roughly 6 to 11 cycles. TCRdb recomputed calls from the 5' RACE reads with MiXCR, one row per CDR3 protein. Among under 800,000 distinct CDR3 sequences listed, more than 20% were seen once. The sample comprised blood. These receptors were collected from a man between 65 and 85 years old in good health.

This clonotype was seen repeatedly, ten times or more. The chain couples TRBV20-1 to TRBJ2-7; TRBD2 agrees at 10 bases. Germline lookup yields CDR1 DFQATT and CDR2 SNEGSKA (reference sequence). The CDR3 loop spans 15 amino acids. With 0 bases clipped from V and 6 bases from J, the junction kept 8 bases outside the gene matches. In DNA form, the CDR3 reads TGCAGTGCTAGAGATCGACCTCTAGCGGGAGCCGAGCAGTACTTC. It encodes CSARDRPLAGAEQYF.

The rearrangement links TRBV2 to TRBJ2-5, with no clear D. The J call is doubtful: the DNA matches TRBJ2-1 better. The CDR3 length is 11 residues. The germline CDR1 and CDR2 sequences are SNHLY and FYNNEI. The CDR3 loop is CASMLANEQFF. The CDR3 DNA reads TGTGCCAGCATGCTGGCCAATGAGCAGTTCTTC.

The genes are TRBV20-1 and TRBJ1-5; D is ambiguous. The CDR3 is 15 residues long. Trimming took 2 bases from V and 0 from J, leaving 11 bases between them. Germline CDR1 reads DFQATT; CDR2 reads SNEGSKA (reference sequence). The CDR3 bases are TGCAGTGCTAGAAGTAGCACCAATAGCAATCAGCCCCAGCATTTT. Its translation is CSARSSTNSNQPQHF.

This sequence joins TRBV6-6 and TRBJ1-1, with D maybe TRBD1 (5 bases). Germline assignment: CDR1 MNHNY and CDR2 SVGAGI (reference sequence). The CDR3 covers 14 residues. V was trimmed by 0 bases and J by 4 bases, leaving 9 bases between them. DNA for the CDR3: TGTGCCAGCAGTTACTCGGGGGATGGCACTGAAGCTTTCTTT. It is translated as CASSYSGDGTEAFF.

This sequence joins TRBV20-1 and TRBJ2-5; 8 bases fit TRBD2. This CDR3 has 15 residues. In germline, CDR1 is DFQATT, CDR2 SNEGSKA (reference sequence). V was pared by 4 bases and J by 2 bases, with 9 bases of the junction left unmatched. The CDR3 DNA is TGCAGTGCTATGGGAGCGGGAGAGAAACAAGAGACCCAGTACTTC. Amino acids: CSAMGAGEKQETQYF.

This clonotype appeared many times. The chain has TRBV4-1 and TRBJ2-7, with TRBD1 matching over 9 bases. This CDR3 spans 15 amino acids. Unmatched junction bases numbered 9, after V lost 4 bases and J lost 5 bases. Germline CDR1 and CDR2: MGHRA and YSYEKL. CDR3 residues: CASSPPGTGLHEQYF. CDR3 sequence (DNA): TGCGCCAGCAGCCCGCCTGGGACAGGGCTCCACGAGCAGTACTTC.

The chain is built from TRBV7-2 and TRBJ2-5; 12 positions agree with TRBD2. CDR3 length equals 15 residues. In germline, CDR1 is SGHTA, CDR2 FQGNSA. Germline trimming cut 6 bases from V and 5 bases from J; bases unmatched to any gene: 7. CDR3 protein: CASRYRLAGDETQYF. CDR3 nucleotide sequence: TGTGCCAGCAGGTATCGACTAGCGGGAGACGAGACCCAGTACTTC.